This TCR beta chain was captured in a study of monozygotic twins with inflammatory bowel disease. CDR1 and CDR2 (germline): MNHNS, SASEGT. The CDR3 runs 15 residues. One entry per CDR3 protein, without DNA, is what TCRdb gives after re-calling the 5' RACE reads. The sample data list about 380,000 distinct CDR3 sequences. Isolation of total RNA was performed on whole blood, with no prior T cell sorting. The chain is built from TRBV6-1 and TRBJ1-1; without DNA, the TCRdb call of TRBD1 cannot be checked. Sequences were obtained from blood. The clonotype comes from a human donor with ulcerative colitis or Crohn's disease, or a healthy co-twin of an affected twin (not recorded which). The CDR3: CASSAYPSLNTEAFF.